The source of this T cell receptor beta chain is a study of blood T cell repertoires in COVID-19. V was pared by 1 base and J by 1 base, with 34 bases between. Germline V CDR1 and CDR2: ENHRY, SYGVKD. The CDR3 contains 23 residues. Original data processing: Amplifying reference gene primers gave estimates of nucleated cell counts. Profiled with immunoSEQ multiplex PCR; TCRdb holds only in-frame clones, not every one. V and J calls and clone size follow that table, whereas D and trimming were derived from the DNA. This table holds 300,000 to 450,000 clones, about 90% found once. Sequenced material: PBMCs or T cells enriched from blood (not recorded which). The V call is TRBV10-3, the J call TRBJ1-1; a possible D gene is TRBD1 (5 bases). The sequence came from a man aged 25-45 years who had recovered from COVID-19. The chain's CDR3 is CAISELNRQSGHLGELPNTEAFF. In nucleotides, the CDR3 is TGTGCCATCAGTGAGTTAAACCGACAGTCCGGACACCTTGGGGAATTACCGAACACTGAAGCTTTCTTT.